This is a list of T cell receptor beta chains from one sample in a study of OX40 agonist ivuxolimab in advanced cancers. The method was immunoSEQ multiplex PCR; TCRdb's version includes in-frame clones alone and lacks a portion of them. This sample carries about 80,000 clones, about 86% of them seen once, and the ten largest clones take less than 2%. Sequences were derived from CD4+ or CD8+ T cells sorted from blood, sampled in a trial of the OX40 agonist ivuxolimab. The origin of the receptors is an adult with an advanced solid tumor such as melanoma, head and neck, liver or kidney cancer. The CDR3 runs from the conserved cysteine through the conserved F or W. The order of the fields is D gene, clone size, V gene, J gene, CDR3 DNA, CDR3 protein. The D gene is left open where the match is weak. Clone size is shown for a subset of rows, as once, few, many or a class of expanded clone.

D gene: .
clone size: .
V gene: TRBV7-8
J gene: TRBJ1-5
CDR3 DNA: TGTGCCAGCTGCAGTGACCATCAGCCCCAGCATTTT
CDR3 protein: CASCSDHQPQHF

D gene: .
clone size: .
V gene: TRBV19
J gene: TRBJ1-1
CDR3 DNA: TGTGCCAGTAGTACACAGGGAGGCACTGAAGCTTTCTTT
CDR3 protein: CASSTQGGTEAFF

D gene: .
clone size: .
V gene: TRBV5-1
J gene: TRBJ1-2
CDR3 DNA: TGCGCCAGCAGCAACGGGACAAGCGGGCCTGGCTACACCTTC
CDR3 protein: CASSNGTSGPGYTF

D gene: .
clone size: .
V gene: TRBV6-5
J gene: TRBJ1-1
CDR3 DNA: TGTGCCAGCAGTCTCCAGGGACGTGGAGCTTTCTTT
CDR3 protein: CASSLQGRGAFF

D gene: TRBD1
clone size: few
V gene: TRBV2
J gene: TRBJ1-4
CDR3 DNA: TGTGCCAGCAGTACCGACAGGGCGGGCGAAAAACTGTTTTTT
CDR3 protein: CASSTDRAGEKLFF

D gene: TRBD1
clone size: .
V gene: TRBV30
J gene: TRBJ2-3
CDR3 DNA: TGTGCCTGCAAGACAGGGGGCACAGATACGCAGTATTTT
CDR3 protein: CACKTGGTDTQYF

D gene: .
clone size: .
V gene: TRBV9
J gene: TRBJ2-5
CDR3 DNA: TGTGCCAGCAGCGTACGGTATGGGGGGCAAGAGACCCAGTACTTC
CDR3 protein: CASSVRYGGQETQYF

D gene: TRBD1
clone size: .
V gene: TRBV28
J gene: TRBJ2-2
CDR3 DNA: TGTGCCAGCAGCCGCGGACAGGGTTGGACCGGGGAGCTGTTTTTT
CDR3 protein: CASSRGQGWTGELFF

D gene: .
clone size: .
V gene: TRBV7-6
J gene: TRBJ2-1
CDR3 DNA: TGTGCCAGCAGAGAAAGGCCGGGCAGAAGCTCCTACAATGAGCAGTTCTTC
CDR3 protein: CASRERPGRSSYNEQFF

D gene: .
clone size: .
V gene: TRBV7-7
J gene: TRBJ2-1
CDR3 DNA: TGTGCCAGCAGCTTGGATCCGGGCAATGAGCAGTTCTTC
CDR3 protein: CASSLDPGNEQFF

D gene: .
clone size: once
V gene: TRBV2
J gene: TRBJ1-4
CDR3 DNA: TGTGCTGGAGTGGGCCAGGACTTTTTTTTT
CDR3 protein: CAGVGQDFFF

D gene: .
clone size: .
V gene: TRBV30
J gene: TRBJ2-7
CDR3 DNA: TGTGCCTGGTGCAGGACAGAAAACTACGAGCAGTACTTC
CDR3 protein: CAWCRTENYEQYF

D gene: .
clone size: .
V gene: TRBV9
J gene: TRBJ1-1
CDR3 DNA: TGTGCCAGCAGCGTAGGGGCTGCTTTGAACACTGAAGCTTTCTTT
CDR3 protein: CASSVGAALNTEAFF

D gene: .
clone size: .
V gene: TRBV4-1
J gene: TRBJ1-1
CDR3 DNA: TGCGCCAGCAGCCTCCAAAAGCCTCCATTTGTTCGGTCGGCTGAAGCTTTCTTT
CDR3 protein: CASSLQKPPFVRSAEAFF

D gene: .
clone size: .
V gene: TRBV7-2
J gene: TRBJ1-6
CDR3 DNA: TGTGCCAGCAGCTCCGGGTGGGACTATTCACCCCTCCACTTT
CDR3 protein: CASSSGWDYSPLHF

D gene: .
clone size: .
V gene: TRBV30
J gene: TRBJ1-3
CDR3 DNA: TGTGCCTGGCTAAAGAGAAGAAGGTTCGTTGGAAACACCATATATTTT
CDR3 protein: CAWLKRRRFVGNTIYF

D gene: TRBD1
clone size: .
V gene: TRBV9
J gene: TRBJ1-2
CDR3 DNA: TGTGCCAGCAGCGTAGGGTCAGGGACAGGGGGCTATGGCTACACCTTC
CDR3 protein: CASSVGSGTGGYGYTF

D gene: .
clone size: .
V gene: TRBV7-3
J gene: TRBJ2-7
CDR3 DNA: TGTGCCAGCAGCTTCTTACCCGACAGCTCCTACGAGCAGTACTTC
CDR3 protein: CASSFLPDSSYEQYF

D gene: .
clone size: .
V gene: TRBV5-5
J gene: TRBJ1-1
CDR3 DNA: TGTGCCAGCGGCCCAGCACCAGACACTGAAGCTTTCTTT
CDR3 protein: CASGPAPDTEAFF

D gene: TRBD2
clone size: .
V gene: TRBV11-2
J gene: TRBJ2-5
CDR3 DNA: TGTGCCAGCAGCTTAGTCGGTCGAGCGGGGGGGAGAGAGACCCAGTACTTC
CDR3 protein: CASSLVGRAGGRETQYF

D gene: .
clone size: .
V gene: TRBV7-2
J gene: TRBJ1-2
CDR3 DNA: TGTGCCAGCAGCTTAGGGGAGGTTATCTATGGCTACACCTTC
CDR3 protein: CASSLGEVIYGYTF